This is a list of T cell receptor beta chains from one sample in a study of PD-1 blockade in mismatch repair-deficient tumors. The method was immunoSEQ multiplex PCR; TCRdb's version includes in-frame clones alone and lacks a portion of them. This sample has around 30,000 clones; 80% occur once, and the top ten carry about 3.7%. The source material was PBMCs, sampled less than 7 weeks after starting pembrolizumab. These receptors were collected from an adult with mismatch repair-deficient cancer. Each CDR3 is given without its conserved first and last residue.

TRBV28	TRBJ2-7	ASSFPGVGREQY
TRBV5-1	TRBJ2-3	ASSVGTSTDTQY
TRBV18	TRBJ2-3	ASSPGLAGTDTQY
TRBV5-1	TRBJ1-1	ASSSNPGGRERNTEAF
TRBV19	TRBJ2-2	ASRGQGELANTGELF
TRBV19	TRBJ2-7	ASSPQLAWSSYEQY
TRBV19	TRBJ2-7	ASSASTSTYEQY
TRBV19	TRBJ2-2	ASSMLQGTGELF
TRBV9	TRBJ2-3	ASSVVSAEGTDTQY
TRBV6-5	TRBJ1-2	ASSVDSYYGYT
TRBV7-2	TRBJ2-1	ASSRSGSSYNEQF
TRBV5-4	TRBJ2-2	ASSLAGRENTGELF
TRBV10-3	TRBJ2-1	AIAGSSGISYNEQF
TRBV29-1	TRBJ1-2	SAPTGVFGYT
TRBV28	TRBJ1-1	ASPGQGNTEAF
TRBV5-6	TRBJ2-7	ASSLAGSPTHEQY
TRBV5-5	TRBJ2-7	ASSLGQGISYEQY
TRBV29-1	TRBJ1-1	SVRWDRGAF
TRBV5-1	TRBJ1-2	ASSKGQGLTGYT
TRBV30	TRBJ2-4	AWSRGKGGAQY
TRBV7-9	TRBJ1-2	AGSSSEGYGYT
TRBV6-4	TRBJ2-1	ASSTYSGSGDNEQF
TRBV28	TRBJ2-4	ASSTQGALAKNIQY
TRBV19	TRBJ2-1	ASSSPLAGAYNEQF
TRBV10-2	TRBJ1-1	ASSESPGNAF
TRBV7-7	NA	ASSPGQSYEQY
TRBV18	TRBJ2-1	ASSPLSALGTDYNEQF